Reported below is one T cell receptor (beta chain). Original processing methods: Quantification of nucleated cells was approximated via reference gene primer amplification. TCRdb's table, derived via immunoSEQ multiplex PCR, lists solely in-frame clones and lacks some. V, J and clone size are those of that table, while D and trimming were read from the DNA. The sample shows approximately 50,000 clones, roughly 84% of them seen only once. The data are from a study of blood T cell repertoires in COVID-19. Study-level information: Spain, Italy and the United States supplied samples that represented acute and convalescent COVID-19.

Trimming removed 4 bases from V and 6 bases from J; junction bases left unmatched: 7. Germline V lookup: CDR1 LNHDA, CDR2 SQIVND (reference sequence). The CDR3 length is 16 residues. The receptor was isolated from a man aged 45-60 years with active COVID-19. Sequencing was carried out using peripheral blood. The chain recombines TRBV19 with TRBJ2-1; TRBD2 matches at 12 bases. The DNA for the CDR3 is TGTGCCAGTAGTACTCTAGCGGGGGGGTTAATCAATGAGCAGTTCTTC. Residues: CASSTLAGGLINEQFF.